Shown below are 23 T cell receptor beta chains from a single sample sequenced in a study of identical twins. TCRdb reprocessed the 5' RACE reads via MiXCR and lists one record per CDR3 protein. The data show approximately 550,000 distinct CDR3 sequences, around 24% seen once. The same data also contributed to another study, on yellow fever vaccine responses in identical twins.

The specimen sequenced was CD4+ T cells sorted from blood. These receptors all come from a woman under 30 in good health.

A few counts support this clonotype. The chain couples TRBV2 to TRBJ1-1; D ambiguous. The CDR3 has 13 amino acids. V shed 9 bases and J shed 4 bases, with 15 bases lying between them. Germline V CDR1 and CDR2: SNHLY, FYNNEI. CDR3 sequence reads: CASTRTVSTEAFF. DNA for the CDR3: TGTGCCAGTACCCGGACGGTTAGCACTGAAGCTTTCTTT. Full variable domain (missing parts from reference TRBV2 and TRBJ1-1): EPEVTQTPSHQVTQMGQEVILRCVPISNHLYFYWYRQILGQKVEFLVSFYNNEISEKSEIFDDQFSVERPDGSNFTLKIRSTKLEDSAMYFCASTRTVSTEAFFGQGTRLTVV.

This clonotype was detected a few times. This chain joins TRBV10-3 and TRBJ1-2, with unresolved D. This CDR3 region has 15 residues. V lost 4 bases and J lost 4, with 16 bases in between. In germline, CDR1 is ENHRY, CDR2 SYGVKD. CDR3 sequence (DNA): TGTGCCATCAGTGGGCCCCGCGGCAGTCTCTATGGCTACACCTTC. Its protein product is CAISGPRGSLYGYTF.

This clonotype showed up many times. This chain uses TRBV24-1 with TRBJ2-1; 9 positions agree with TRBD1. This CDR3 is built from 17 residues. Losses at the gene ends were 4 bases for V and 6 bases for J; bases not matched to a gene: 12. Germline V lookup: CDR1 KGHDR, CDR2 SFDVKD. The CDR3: CATSDRSARQGVNEQFF. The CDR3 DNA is TGTGCCACCAGTGACCGTTCGGCCCGACAGGGGGTCAATGAGCAGTTCTTC.

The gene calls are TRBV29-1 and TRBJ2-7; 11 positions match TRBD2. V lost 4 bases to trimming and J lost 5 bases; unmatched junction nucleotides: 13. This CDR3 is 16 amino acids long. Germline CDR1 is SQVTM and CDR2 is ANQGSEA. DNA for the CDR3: TGCAGCGTTGGAAGGCGGCTAGCGGGAGGTGGGCACGAGCAGTACTTC. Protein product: CSVGRRLAGGGHEQYF.

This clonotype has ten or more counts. CDR3 amino acids: CASRPGLAGFTDTQYF. CDR3 DNA: TGCGCCAGCAGGCCGGGACTAGCGGGTTTCACAGATACGCAGTATTTT. This chain links TRBV5-1 with TRBJ2-3; 12 bases match TRBD2. The CDR3 sequence is 16 residues long. V dropped 5 bases and J dropped 2; count of bases not matched to a gene: 6. Germline loops: CDR1 SGHRS, CDR2 YFSETQ.

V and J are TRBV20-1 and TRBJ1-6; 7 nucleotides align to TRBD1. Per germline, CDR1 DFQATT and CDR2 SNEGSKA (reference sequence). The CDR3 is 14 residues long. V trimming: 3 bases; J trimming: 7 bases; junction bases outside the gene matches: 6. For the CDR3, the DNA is TGCAGTGCTAGGGTGACAGGGAACAATTCACCCCTCCACTTT. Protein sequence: CSARVTGNNSPLHF.

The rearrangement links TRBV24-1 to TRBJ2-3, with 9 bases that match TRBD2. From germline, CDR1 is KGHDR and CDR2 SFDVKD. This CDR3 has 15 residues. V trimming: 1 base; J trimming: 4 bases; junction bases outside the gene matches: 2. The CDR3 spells CATSDFSGSADTQYF. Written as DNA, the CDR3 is TGTGCCACCAGTGATTTTAGCGGGAGCGCAGATACGCAGTATTTT.

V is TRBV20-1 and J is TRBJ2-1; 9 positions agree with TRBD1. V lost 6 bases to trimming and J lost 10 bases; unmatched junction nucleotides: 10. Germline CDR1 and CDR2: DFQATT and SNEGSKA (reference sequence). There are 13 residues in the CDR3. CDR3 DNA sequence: TGCAGTGCGCCCGGGGACAGGGCCTGGGAGCAGTTCTTC. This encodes CSAPGDRAWEQFF.

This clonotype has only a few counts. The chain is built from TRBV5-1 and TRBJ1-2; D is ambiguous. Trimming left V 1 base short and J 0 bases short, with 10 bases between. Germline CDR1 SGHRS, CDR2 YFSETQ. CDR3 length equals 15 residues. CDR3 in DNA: TGCGCCAGCAGCTTGTATGAGGCCACTAACTATGGCTACACCTTC. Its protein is CASSLYEATNYGYTF.

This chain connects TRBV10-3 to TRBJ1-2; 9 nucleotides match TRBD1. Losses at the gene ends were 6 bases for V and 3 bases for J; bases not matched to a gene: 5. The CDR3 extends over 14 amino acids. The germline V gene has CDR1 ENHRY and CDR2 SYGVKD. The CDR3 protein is CAISDTGGDYGYTF. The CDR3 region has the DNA TGTGCCATCAGCGATACAGGGGGCGACTATGGCTACACCTTC.

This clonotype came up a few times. The CDR3 spells CASSPLAGAGNEQFF. CDR3 nucleotide sequence: TGTGCCAGCAGCCCACTAGCGGGAGCGGGCAATGAGCAGTTCTTC. The chain carries TRBV14 and TRBJ2-1; 11 bases are a match to TRBD2. Germline V gene lookup returns CDR1 SGHDN and CDR2 FVKESK. The J segment lost 6 bases and the V segment lost 4 bases, leaving 5 bases of the junction unmatched. The length of the CDR3 is 15 residues.

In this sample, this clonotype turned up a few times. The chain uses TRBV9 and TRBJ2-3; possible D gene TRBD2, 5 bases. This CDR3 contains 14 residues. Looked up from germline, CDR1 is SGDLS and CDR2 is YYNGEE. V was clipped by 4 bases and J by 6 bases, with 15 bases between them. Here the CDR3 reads CASSSTTWEDTQYF. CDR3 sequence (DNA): TGTGCCAGCAGCTCTACAACCTGGGAGGATACGCAGTATTTT.

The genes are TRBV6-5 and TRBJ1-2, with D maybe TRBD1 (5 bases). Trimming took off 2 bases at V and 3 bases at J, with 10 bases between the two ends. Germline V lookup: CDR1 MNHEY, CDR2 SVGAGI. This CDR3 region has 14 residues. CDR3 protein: CASSYSDSYYGYTF. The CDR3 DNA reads TGTGCCAGCAGTTACAGCGACAGCTACTATGGCTACACCTTC.

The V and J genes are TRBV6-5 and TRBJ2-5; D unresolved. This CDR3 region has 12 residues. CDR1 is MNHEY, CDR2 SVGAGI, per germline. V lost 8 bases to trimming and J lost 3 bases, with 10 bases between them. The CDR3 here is CASGSLEETQYF. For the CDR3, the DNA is TGTGCCAGCGGCTCCTTGGAAGAGACCCAGTACTTC.

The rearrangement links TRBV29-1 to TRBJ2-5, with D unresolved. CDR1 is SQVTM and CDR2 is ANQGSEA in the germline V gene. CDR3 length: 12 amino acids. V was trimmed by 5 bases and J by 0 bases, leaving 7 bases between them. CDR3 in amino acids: CSVLGYQETQYF. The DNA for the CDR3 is TGCAGCGTTCTAGGGTACCAAGAGACCCAGTACTTC.

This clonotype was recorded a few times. This CDR3 reads CATSRAGDRGSPLHF. CDR3 coding DNA: TGTGCCACCAGCAGAGCCGGGGACAGGGGTTCACCCCTCCACTTT. V and J are TRBV15 and TRBJ1-6; 10 bases are a match to TRBD1. The CDR3 length is 15 residues. Per germline, CDR1 LNHNV and CDR2 YYDKDF (reference sequence). The trim removed 1 base at V and 9 bases at J, leaving 3 bases unmatched.

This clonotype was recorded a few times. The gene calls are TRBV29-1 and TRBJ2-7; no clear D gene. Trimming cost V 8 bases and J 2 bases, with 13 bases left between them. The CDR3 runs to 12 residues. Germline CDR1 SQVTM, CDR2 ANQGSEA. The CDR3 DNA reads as TGCAGCTACCAAGGACCTACCTACGAGCAGTACTTC. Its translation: CSYQGPTYEQYF.

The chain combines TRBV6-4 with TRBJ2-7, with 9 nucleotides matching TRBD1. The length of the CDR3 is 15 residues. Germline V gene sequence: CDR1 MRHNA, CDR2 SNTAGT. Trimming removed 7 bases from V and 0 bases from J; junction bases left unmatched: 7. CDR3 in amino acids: CASIEGQGNSYEQYV. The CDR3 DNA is TGTGCCAGCATTGAGGGACAGGGCAACTCCTACGAGCAGTACGTC.

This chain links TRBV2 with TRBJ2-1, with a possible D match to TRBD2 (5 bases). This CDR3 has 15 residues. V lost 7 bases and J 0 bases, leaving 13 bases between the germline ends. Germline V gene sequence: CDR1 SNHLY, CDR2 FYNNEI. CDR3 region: CASNINGVSYNEQFF. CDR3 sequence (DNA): TGTGCCAGCAATATTAACGGGGTCTCCTACAATGAGCAGTTCTTC.

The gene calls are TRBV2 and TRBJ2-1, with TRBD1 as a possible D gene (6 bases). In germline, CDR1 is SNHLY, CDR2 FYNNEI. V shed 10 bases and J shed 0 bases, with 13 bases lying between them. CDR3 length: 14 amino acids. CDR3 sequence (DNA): TGTGCCACCGGTGGGGGACACTCCTACAATGAGCAGTTCTTC. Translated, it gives CATGGGHSYNEQFF. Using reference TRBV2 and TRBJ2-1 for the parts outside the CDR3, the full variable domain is EPEVTQTPSHQVTQMGQEVILRCVPISNHLYFYWYRQILGQKVEFLVSFYNNEISEKSEIFDDQFSVERPDGSNFTLKIRSTKLEDSAMYFCATGGGHSYNEQFFGPGTRLTVL.

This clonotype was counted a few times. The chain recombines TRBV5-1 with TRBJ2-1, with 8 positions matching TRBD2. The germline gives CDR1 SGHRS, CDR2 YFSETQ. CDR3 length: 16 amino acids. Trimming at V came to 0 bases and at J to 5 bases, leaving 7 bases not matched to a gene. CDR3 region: CASSLVTGGPHNEQFF. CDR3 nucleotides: TGCGCCAGCAGCTTGGTAACGGGAGGGCCCCACAATGAGCAGTTCTTC. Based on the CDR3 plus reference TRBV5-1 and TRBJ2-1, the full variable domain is KAGVTQTPRYLIKTRGQQVTLSCSPISGHRSVSWYQQTPGQGLQFLFEYFSETQRNKGNFPGRFSGRQFSNSRSEMNVSTLELGDSALYLCASSLVTGGPHNEQFFGPGTRLTVL.

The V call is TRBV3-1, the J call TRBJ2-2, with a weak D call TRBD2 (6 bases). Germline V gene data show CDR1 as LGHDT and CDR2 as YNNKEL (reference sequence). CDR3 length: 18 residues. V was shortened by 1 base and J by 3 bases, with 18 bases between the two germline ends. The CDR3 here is CASSQVSLAGGYTGELFF. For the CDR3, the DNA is TGTGCCAGCAGCCAAGTTAGCCTAGCCGGAGGGTACACCGGGGAGCTGTTTTTT.

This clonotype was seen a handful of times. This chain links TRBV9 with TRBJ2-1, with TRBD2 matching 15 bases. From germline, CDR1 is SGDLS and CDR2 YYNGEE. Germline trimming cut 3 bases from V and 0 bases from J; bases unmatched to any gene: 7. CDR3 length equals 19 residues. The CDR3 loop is CASSALGLAGGSSYNEQFF. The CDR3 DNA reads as TGTGCCAGCAGCGCCCTGGGACTAGCGGGGGGAAGCTCCTACAATGAGCAGTTCTTC.